This passage covers 28 T cell receptor beta chains from one sample sequenced in a study of post-analysis software for immune sequencing data. General observations from the study: TRBV segments more frequent in patients than in controls numbered roughly 5 and included TRBV5-6, TRBV5-1 and TRBV20-1.

Incorporated into the TCR beta cDNA libraries were unique molecular identifiers, which served to reduce PCR and sequencing biases. TCRdb re-derived calls from the PCR reads in MiXCR, one entry per CDR3 protein. The table has hundreds of thousands of distinct CDR3 sequences, approximately 53% seen once. Antigen specificity for these receptors is unknown. Sequencing was carried out using blood. The receptor set was obtained from a girl under 18 with multiple sclerosis.

A few counts support this clonotype. This chain uses TRBV29-1 with TRBJ1-2; D is perhaps TRBD1 (5 bases). This CDR3 contains 12 residues. V gave up 3 bases and J gave up 7 bases, with 12 bases separating them. Germline-derived CDR1 and CDR2 are SQVTM and ANQGSEA. CDR3 protein: CSVEGQGLGYTF. The CDR3 DNA is TGCAGCGTTGAGGGCCAGGGCCTTGGCTACACCTTC.

The V and J genes are TRBV4-1 and TRBJ2-4; no firm D call. Trimming pared 0 bases from V and 0 bases from J, leaving 12 bases between. The CDR3 sequence is 17 residues long. The germline V gene has CDR1 MGHRA and CDR2 YSYEKL. CDR3 sequence reads: CASSQDLVHLAKNIQYF. The CDR3 DNA sequence: TGCGCCAGCAGCCAAGATTTGGTACATCTAGCCAAAAACATTCAGTACTTC.

The gene calls are TRBV5-6 and TRBJ2-2; 8 bases map to TRBD2. This CDR3 comprises 16 residues. J gave up 0 bases and V 4 bases, and 5 bases lay outside the gene matches. CDR1 is SGHDT, CDR2 YYEEEE, per germline. CDR3 nucleotide sequence: TGTGCCAGCAGCCGGATAGCGGGGACGAACACCGGGGAGCTGTTTTTT. Amino acids: CASSRIAGTNTGELFF.

This chain links TRBV29-1 with TRBJ2-1, with a possible D match to TRBD1 (6 bases). Between the trimmed V and J ends, which lost 7 bases and 8 bases, there was a span of 21 bases. The CDR3 has 14 amino acids. In germline, CDR1 is SQVTM, CDR2 ANQGSEA. CDR3: CSAHRVSSGDEQFF. CDR3 coding DNA: TGCAGCGCCCACAGGGTTTCGTCCGGGGATGAGCAGTTCTTC.

The V call is TRBV14, the J call TRBJ2-3, with no clear D. With 3 bases removed from V and 9 bases from J, the gap between germline ends came to 13 bases. This CDR3 comprises 13 residues. Germline-derived CDR1 and CDR2 are SGHDN and FVKESK. The DNA for the CDR3 is TGTGCCAGCAGCCACGCACGCTGGGGAACGCAGTATTTT. Amino acids: CASSHARWGTQYF.

The rearrangement uses TRBV20-1 and TRBJ2-5, with D possibly called TRBD1 or TRBD2 (5 bases each). Germline values: CDR1 DFQATT, CDR2 SNEGSKA (reference sequence). V lost 6 bases to trimming and J lost 13 bases, with 30 bases between them. The CDR3 loop spans 15 amino acids. The CDR3 DNA sequence: TGCAGTGCGACACTTGGGACGGCGAATTCGCACGAGCGGTACTTC. It translates to CSATLGTANSHERYF.

Only a few counts were recorded for this clonotype. This sequence joins TRBV6-4 and TRBJ2-3; possible D gene TRBD2, 7 bases. Trimming removed 5 bases from V and 0 bases from J, with 12 bases in between. The CDR3 loop spans 15 amino acids. CDR1 is MRHNA, CDR2 SNTAGT, per germline. The CDR3 reads CASSRGAGSTDTQYF. For the CDR3, the DNA is TGTGCCAGCAGTCGGGGGGCAGGGAGCACAGATACGCAGTATTTT.

The chain carries TRBV3-1 and TRBJ2-1; perhaps TRBD1 as D (6 bases). Germline V CDR1 and CDR2: LGHDT, YNNKEL (reference sequence). The V and J ends lost 1 base and 3 bases respectively, with 16 bases between them. This CDR3 comprises 17 residues. CDR3 sequence reads: CASSQGTAKTFYNEQFF. CDR3 nucleotides: TGTGCCAGCAGCCAAGGGACAGCCAAAACCTTCTACAATGAGCAGTTCTTC.

V is TRBV5-1 and J is TRBJ2-7; 8 nucleotides line up with TRBD1. The CDR3 sequence is 15 residues long. CDR1 is SGHRS and CDR2 is YFSETQ in the germline V gene. Trimming cost V 2 bases and J 0 bases; bases outside gene matches: 4. The DNA of the CDR3 is TGCGCCAGCAGCTTTGACAGGGGTCCCTCCTACGAGCAGTACTTC. It is translated as CASSFDRGPSYEQYF.

The chain recombines TRBV10-3 with TRBJ2-2; no firm D call. Trimming shortened V by 3 bases and J by 0 bases, and 8 bases separated the two germline ends. Germline V gene lookup returns CDR1 ENHRY and CDR2 SYGVKD. This CDR3 contains 15 residues. The CDR3 nucleotides are TGTGCCATCAGTGACCCCCGTACGAACACCGGGGAGCTGTTTTTT. This translates into CAISDPRTNTGELFF.

The chain couples TRBV10-3 to TRBJ2-1; 8 nucleotides match TRBD1. Germline CDR1 is ENHRY and CDR2 is SYGVKD. The CDR3 covers 15 residues. V was clipped by 5 bases and J by 4 bases; unmatched bases: 7. The CDR3 DNA reads TGTGCCATCAGTACCGGGACAGGAATATACAATGAGCAGTTCTTC. Translation: CAISTGTGIYNEQFF.

The chain employs TRBV20-1 and TRBJ1-1; 8 nucleotides agree with TRBD1. The CDR3 spans 14 residues. J was trimmed by 4 bases and V by 0 bases; bases with no gene match: 4. Germline loops: CDR1 DFQATT, CDR2 SNEGSKA (reference sequence). The CDR3 bases are TGCAGTGCTAGAGATCAAACAGGGGGCACTGAAGCTTTCTTT. Translating it yields CSARDQTGGTEAFF.

This clonotype turned up a few times. This rearrangement joins TRBV29-1 to TRBJ2-5; D is possibly TRBD2 (5 bases). Germline V CDR1 and CDR2: SQVTM, ANQGSEA. The ends were cut back, 7 bases at V and 1 base at J, with 19 bases in the middle. CDR3 length: 15 residues. The CDR3 DNA sequence: TGCAGCGCTAAAACCGCGACCGGGGTCCAAGAGACCCAGTACTTC. This gives the protein CSAKTATGVQETQYF.

To note about this clonotype: One end of the junction does not line up with germline, which may come from a read error. This chain connects TRBV4-2 to TRBJ2-3; TRBD2 matches 13 bases. CDR3 length equals 16 residues. CDR1 and CDR2 from the germline V gene are LGHNA and YNFKEQ. The CDR3 region is CTSSQEGLAGADTQYF. The CDR3, as DNA: TGTACCAGCAGCCAAGAAGGACTAGCGGGAGCAGATACGCAGTATTTT.

The chain employs TRBV4-1 and TRBJ1-2, with D unclear. V gave up 5 bases and J gave up 4 bases, with 17 bases separating them. The CDR3 extends over 15 amino acids. Germline CDR1 reads MGHRA; CDR2 reads YSYEKL. The CDR3 DNA reads as TGCGCCAGCAGCGCCGGAAGCTCCTTTTCCTATGGCTACACCTTC. It translates to CASSAGSSFSYGYTF.

The chain uses TRBV20-1 and TRBJ2-3; 9 bases are a match to TRBD2. Germline loops: CDR1 DFQATT, CDR2 SNEGSKA (reference sequence). There are 17 residues in the CDR3. The junction had 12 bases not matched to a gene; V was cut back by 3 bases and J by 2 bases. This CDR3 reads CSASRSGGPRFTDTQYF. For the CDR3, the DNA is TGCAGTGCTAGCAGGAGCGGGGGGCCCCGATTCACAGATACGCAGTATTTT.

The V and J genes are TRBV29-1 and TRBJ2-4, with D possibly being TRBD1 (6 bases). V gave up 4 bases and J gave up 7 bases, with 11 bases separating them. The germline V gene encodes CDR1 SQVTM and CDR2 ANQGSEA. The CDR3 has 12 residues. The CDR3 DNA reads as TGCAGCGTTGGGGCAGGGGCTAACATTCAGTACTTC. This encodes CSVGAGANIQYF.

The genes are TRBV6-5 and TRBJ1-6; D is unresolved. V lost 7 bases to trimming and J lost 8 bases, with 12 bases between them. Germline V lookup: CDR1 MNHEY, CDR2 SVGAGI. The CDR3 runs to 13 residues. The CDR3 is CASTHEWDSPLHF. CDR3 bases: TGTGCCAGCACCCACGAGTGGGATTCACCCCTCCACTTT.

This clonotype appeared a few times. The rearrangement uses TRBV29-1 and TRBJ2-7; the match to TRBD1 covers 7 bases. Per the germline V gene, CDR1 is SQVTM and CDR2 is ANQGSEA. The CDR3 totals 15 residues. Trimming cost V 0 bases and J 3 bases; bases outside gene matches: 8. In nucleotides, the CDR3 is TGCAGCGTTGAAGATCAGGGGGAACAGGGCTACGAGCAGTACTTC. Protein: CSVEDQGEQGYEQYF.

The chain is built from TRBV20-1 and TRBJ2-3, with D perhaps matching TRBD2 (6 bases). The V gene's germline CDR1 is DFQATT and CDR2 SNEGSKA (reference sequence). V was trimmed by 0 bases and J by 2 bases, leaving 12 bases between them. The CDR3 has 15 amino acids. CDR3 sequence reads: CSARDLGGDTDTQYF. The CDR3 DNA sequence: TGCAGTGCTAGAGATCTAGGAGGGGACACAGATACGCAGTATTTT.

This clonotype was seen a few times. The chain combines TRBV6-1 with TRBJ2-1; the match to TRBD2 covers 10 bases. The CDR3 totals 16 residues. The germline CDR1 and CDR2 sequences are MNHNS and SASEGT. V shed 6 bases, J shed 6 bases, and the junction held 11 bases outside the gene matches. CDR3 in DNA: TGTGCCAGCAGGACAGCGGGAGGGTTCCTAGGCAATGAGCAGTTCTTC. Translation gives CASRTAGGFLGNEQFF.

In DNA form, the CDR3 reads TGTGCCAGCACCCGAACGACAGCCGGCTATGGCTACACCTTC. It codes for CASTRTTAGYGYTF. This chain connects TRBV6-5 to TRBJ1-2, with a weak D call TRBD1 (5 bases). Trimming removed 7 bases at V and 4 bases at J, with 16 bases between. The CDR3 extends over 14 amino acids. Per germline, CDR1 MNHEY and CDR2 SVGAGI.

This clonotype was detected only a few times. V is TRBV20-1 and J is TRBJ2-1; the D gene is possibly TRBD1 (5 bases). The CDR3 sequence is 15 residues long. Trimming cost V 5 bases and J 1 base, with 15 bases left between them. CDR1 and CDR2 from the germline V gene are DFQATT and SNEGSKA (reference sequence). The CDR3 nucleotides are TGCAGTGCTCCCCCTATCGCAGGGTCCTACAATGAGCAGTTCTTC. Residues: CSAPPIAGSYNEQFF.

The chain joins TRBV6-5 to TRBJ2-3, with 11 nucleotides matching TRBD2. The V gene end was trimmed by 1 base and the J gene end by 4 bases; junction bases not matched to a gene: 13. Per the germline V gene, CDR1 is MNHEY and CDR2 is SVGAGI. The CDR3 covers 19 residues. This CDR3 is CASSYFGTSGPPSADTQYF. The CDR3 DNA reads TGTGCCAGCAGTTACTTTGGGACTAGCGGTCCTCCTAGCGCAGATACGCAGTATTTT.

This clonotype turned up a few times. This rearrangement joins TRBV7-9 to TRBJ2-7; D is unresolved. Deletions cut 5 bases from V and 3 bases from J, with 17 bases between. CDR1 is SEHNR, CDR2 FQNEAQ, per germline (reference sequence). CDR3 length: 15 residues. The DNA for the CDR3 is TGTGCCAGCAGCCACGGGCAGGCGTTAATCTACGAGCAGTACTTC. Translating it yields CASSHGQALIYEQYF.

This clonotype was recorded a few times. CDR3 nucleotides: TGCGCCAGCAGCTCGACTAGCGGAAATGAGCAGTTCTTC. Its translation: CASSSTSGNEQFF. This rearrangement joins TRBV5-1 to TRBJ2-1; 9 bases match TRBD2. Trimming at V came to 3 bases and at J to 7 bases, leaving 2 bases not matched to a gene. The germline V gene has CDR1 SGHRS and CDR2 YFSETQ. There are 13 residues in the CDR3.

This clonotype was detected a few times. The rearrangement joins TRBV12-3 or TRBV12-4 to TRBJ2-2; TRBD1 is a possible D gene (5 bases). CDR3 length equals 14 residues. Between the trimmed V and J ends, which lost 3 bases and 5 bases, there was a span of 10 bases. CDR3 residues: CASSFIPGTGELFF. The CDR3 DNA reads TGTGCCAGCAGTTTCATTCCAGGGACCGGGGAGCTGTTTTTT.

This clonotype appeared a single time. The chain joins TRBV3-1 to TRBJ2-7; no clear D. The germline V gene has CDR1 LGHDT and CDR2 YNNKEL (reference sequence). The CDR3 runs to 13 residues. The V end was cut by 0 bases, the J end by 5 bases, with 8 bases between. The CDR3 reads CASSQDRRHEQYF. In DNA, the CDR3 is TGTGCCAGCAGCCAAGATCGCAGGCACGAGCAGTACTTC.